The 8 T cell receptor beta chains below all came from one sample that was sequenced in a study of blood T cell repertoires in COVID-19. Measured with immunoSEQ multiplex PCR; TCRdb has only the in-frame clones, and not every one. The sample has more than 65,000 clones; 79% are singletons. Sequencing used peripheral blood. These receptor sequences come from a woman between 45 and 65 years old with acute or convalescent COVID-19.

CDR3 nucleotide sequence: TGTGCCAGTAAGAAAGCGGGAAACACCGGGGAGCTGTTTTTT. Translation gives CASKKAGNTGELFF. The chain couples TRBV27 to TRBJ2-2; 7 bases agree with TRBD2. With 9 bases clipped from V and 2 bases from J, the junction kept 6 bases outside the gene matches. The CDR3 runs to 14 residues. Germline V gene sequence: CDR1 MNHEY, CDR2 SMNVEV (reference sequence).

V and J are TRBV7-3 and TRBJ2-3; D perhaps matches TRBD1 (6 bases). The CDR3 has 14 amino acids. V was cut by 0 bases and J by 6 bases, with 10 bases left in between. CDR1 SGHTA and CDR2 FQGTGA come from the germline V gene. CDR3 in amino acids: CASSLTGAGDTQYF. DNA for the CDR3: TGTGCCAGCAGCTTAACGGGGGCAGGGGATACGCAGTATTTT. The whole variable domain, remainder taken from reference TRBV7-3 and TRBJ2-3, is GAGVSQTPSNKVTEKGKYVELRCDPISGHTALYWYRQSLGQGPEFLIYFQGTGAADDSGLPNDRFFAVRPEGSVSTLKIQRTERGDSAVYLCASSLTGAGDTQYFGPGTRLTVL.

The chain has TRBV6-5 and TRBJ1-4, with D unresolved. The CDR3 length is 14 residues. Per the germline V gene, CDR1 is MNHEY and CDR2 is SVGAGI. The germline V and J ends were trimmed by 4 bases and 4 bases, with 10 bases remaining between them. The CDR3 sequence is CASSLGGNNEKLFF. CDR3 in DNA: TGTGCCAGCAGTTTGGGAGGAAATAATGAAAAACTGTTTTTT.

The gene calls are TRBV5-1 and TRBJ1-3, with 9 nucleotides matching TRBD1. V lost 4 bases and J lost 4; bases outside the gene matches: 9. The CDR3 spans 16 residues. The germline V gene has CDR1 SGHRS and CDR2 YFSETQ. CDR3 sequence: CASSQAGTGTGNTIYF. CDR3 coding DNA: TGCGCCAGCAGCCAAGCCGGGACAGGGACAGGAAACACCATATATTTT.

The rearrangement uses TRBV19 and TRBJ1-1; 8 bases are a match to TRBD1. Losses at the gene ends were 7 bases for V and 6 bases for J; bases not matched to a gene: 7. The germline gives CDR1 LNHDA, CDR2 SQIVND (reference sequence). CDR3 length: 13 amino acids. The CDR3 loop reads CASKGQGAAEAFF. CDR3 nucleotide sequence: TGTGCCAGTAAAGGACAGGGAGCGGCTGAAGCTTTCTTT. Drawing the rest from reference TRBV19 and TRBJ1-1, the complete variable domain is DGGITQSPKYLFRKEGQNVTLSCEQNLNHDAMYWYRQDPGQGLRLIYYSQIVNDFQKGDIAEGYSVSREKKESFPLTVTSAQKNPTAFYLCASKGQGAAEAFFGQGTRLTVV.

This clone was seen only once. The chain links TRBV28 to TRBJ1-4; possible D gene TRBD1, 5 bases. Germline values: CDR1 MDHEN, CDR2 SYDVKM. The CDR3 runs 16 residues. V was trimmed by 6 bases and J by 3 bases, leaving 17 bases between them. CDR3 loop: CASSAHGRAPNEKLFF. As DNA, the CDR3 is TGTGCCAGCAGCGCTCATGGCAGGGCGCCTAATGAAAAACTGTTTTTT.

The chain couples TRBV11-2 to TRBJ2-1, with 11 nucleotides matching TRBD2. The CDR3 is made up of 15 amino acids. V gave up 3 bases and J gave up 10 bases; unmatched junction bases: 8. Germline CDR1 and CDR2: SGHAT and FQNNGV. The CDR3 reads CASSFSGRAYYEQFF. The CDR3 DNA follows: TGTGCCAGCAGCTTTAGCGGGAGGGCCTATTACGAGCAGTTCTTC.

V and J are TRBV7-9 and TRBJ2-3, with 10 positions matching TRBD2. CDR1 is SEHNR, CDR2 FQNEAQ, per germline (reference sequence). V was clipped by 7 bases and J by 6 bases; unmatched bases: 7. The CDR3 length is 14 residues. The CDR3 DNA reads as TGTGCCAGCATTCCAGCGGGAGGGCATGATACGCAGTATTTT. This encodes CASIPAGGHDTQYF.